The 16 T cell receptor beta chains presented below share a single source sample, sequenced in a study of cytotoxic CD8 clonotypes in ibrutinib-treated CLL (TCRdb year 2021). Receptor amplification or capture employed the immunoSEQ multiplex PCR assay. Not all clones reach the TCRdb copy of this immuneACCESS table, which keeps in-frame sequences only. Checked studies attribute under half of the gap to unresolved V genes and leave the rest unexplained. This sample comprises 300,000 to 400,000 clones, 67% of them detected only once. 6% to 6.5% of the sample lies in the top ten. The sample consisted of PBMCs, taken after 36 months of ibrutinib treatment. All receptors come from a human donor with chronic lymphocytic leukemia.

The genes are TRBV10-2 and TRBJ1-6, with D possibly matching TRBD1 (6 bases). Trimming shortened V by 4 bases and J by 11 bases, and 18 bases separated the two germline ends. Germline V gene lookup returns CDR1 WSHSY and CDR2 SAAADI. CDR3 length equals 15 residues. DNA of the CDR3: TGCGCCAGCAGTGGTTGGGACATTCGCAATCCACCCCTCCACTTT. It yields the protein CASSGWDIRNPPLHF.

The chain couples TRBV15 to TRBJ2-5; D call uncertain. The CDR3 runs 12 residues. Germline V CDR1 and CDR2: LNHNV, YYDKDF (reference sequence). V lost 1 base to trimming and J lost 4 bases, with 4 bases between them. The CDR3 region has the DNA TGTGCCACCAGCAGAGGCAGAGAGACCCAGTACTTC. It codes for CATSRGRETQYF.

This rearrangement joins TRBV5-1 to TRBJ2-3; maybe TRBD1 (5 bases). V lost 4 bases, J lost 2 bases, and 8 bases lay in between. There are 13 residues in the CDR3. Germline values: CDR1 SGHRS, CDR2 YFSETQ. The DNA of the CDR3 is TGCGCCAGCAGCGTGGACAACACAGATACGCAGTATTTT. This translates into CASSVDNTDTQYF.

This sequence joins TRBV7-2 and TRBJ2-1; D perhaps matches TRBD2 (6 bases). Germline values: CDR1 SGHTA, CDR2 FQGNSA. The CDR3 runs 16 residues. With 3 bases removed from V and 5 bases from J, the gap between germline ends came to 17 bases. CDR3 region: CASSFLETRLNNEQFF. DNA of the CDR3: TGTGCCAGCAGCTTTCTGGAGACTAGGCTGAACAATGAGCAGTTCTTC.

The chain combines TRBV10-1 with TRBJ2-7; 8 bases are a match to TRBD2. Germline CDR1 WNHNN, CDR2 SYGVQD (reference sequence). The CDR3 is 14 amino acids. The V segment lost 2 bases and the J segment 2 bases; nucleotides outside the gene matches: 2. CDR3 DNA sequence: TGCGCCAGCAGTGAGCAGCGGGAGCCCTACGAGCAGTACTTC. Its translation: CASSEQREPYEQYF.

V gene TRBV5-1 combines with J gene TRBJ1-2; D possibly corresponds to TRBD1 (6 bases). The V gene's germline CDR1 is SGHRS and CDR2 YFSETQ. CDR3 length: 14 amino acids. Trimming removed 1 base at V and 7 bases at J, with 14 bases between. CDR3 loop: CASSLNLGARGYTF. The CDR3 DNA follows: TGCGCCAGCAGCTTGAATCTGGGGGCGCGTGGCTACACCTTC. The full variable domain, rest sourced from reference TRBV5-1 and TRBJ1-2, is KAGVTQTPRYLIKTRGQQVTLSCSPISGHRSVSWYQQTPGQGLQFLFEYFSETQRNKGNFPGRFSGRQFSNSRSEMNVSTLELGDSALYLCASSLNLGARGYTFGSGTRLTVV.

This chain joins TRBV28 and TRBJ2-7; a possible D gene is TRBD2 (5 bases). Germline V gene data show CDR1 as MDHEN and CDR2 as SYDVKM. V shed 4 bases and J shed 0 bases, with 19 bases lying between them. The CDR3 length is 17 residues. CDR3 coding DNA: TGTGCCAGCAGTTCTACCGCCCCCGACTATTTCTCCTACGAGCAGTACTTC. It codes for CASSSTAPDYFSYEQYF.

In this sample, this clone turned up a few times. The chain uses TRBV10-3 and TRBJ1-4; TRBD1 aligns across 7 bases. Germline trimming cut 5 bases from V and 7 bases from J; bases unmatched to any gene: 7. The CDR3 sequence is 14 residues long. CDR1 and CDR2 (germline): ENHRY, SYGVKD. This chain's CDR3 is CAISTGAEGEKLFF. CDR3 DNA: TGTGCCATCAGTACAGGGGCGGAAGGTGAAAAACTGTTTTTT.

V and J are TRBV6-4 and TRBJ2-7; 7 nucleotides align to TRBD1. V shed 4 bases and J 0 bases; nucleotides not matched to a gene: 12. CDR3 length equals 17 residues. The germline CDR1 and CDR2 sequences are MRHNA and SNTAGT. The CDR3 protein is CASSVRDTGASSYEQYF. The CDR3 nucleotides are TGTGCCAGCAGTGTCCGTGATACAGGGGCGAGCTCCTACGAGCAGTACTTC.

The V call is TRBV7-9, the J call TRBJ2-5, with 9 nucleotides matching TRBD1. Trimming took 5 bases from V and 5 from J; bases not matched to a gene: 9. This CDR3 has 15 amino acids. Germline CDR1 SEHNR, CDR2 FQNEAQ (reference sequence). The CDR3: CASSANRGRAETQYF. The CDR3 nucleotides are TGTGCCAGCAGCGCAAACAGGGGGCGCGCGGAGACCCAGTACTTC.

The genes are TRBV5-1 and TRBJ2-7; TRBD1 might be the D (5 bases). The CDR3 totals 12 residues. The germline gives CDR1 SGHRS, CDR2 YFSETQ. The V and J ends lost 4 bases and 4 bases respectively, with 9 bases between them. CDR3 sequence (DNA): TGCGCCAGCAGCGTCCAGGGTTACGAGCAGTACTTC. The encoded protein is CASSVQGYEQYF.

This chain connects TRBV28 to TRBJ2-3; D might be TRBD2 (6 bases). Germline V CDR1 and CDR2: MDHEN, SYDVKM. The V and J ends lost 3 bases and 0 bases respectively, with 16 bases between them. The CDR3 has 17 amino acids. Written as DNA, the CDR3 is TGTGCCAGCAGTTTTGCGGGGATCTGGTTGAGCACAGATACGCAGTATTTT. Encoded protein: CASSFAGIWLSTDTQYF. The full variable domain, its missing parts supplied by reference TRBV28 and TRBJ2-3, is DVKVTQSSRYLVKRTGEKVFLECVQDMDHENMFWYRQDPGLGLRLIYFSYDVKMKEKGDIPEGYSVSREKKERFSLILESASTNQTSMYLCASSFAGIWLSTDTQYFGPGTRLTVL.

CDR3 coding DNA: TGTGCCAGCAGCATAGGGCCGGGAGGGGAATACAATGAGCAGTTCTTC. Translated: CASSIGPGGEYNEQFF. The chain joins TRBV7-3 to TRBJ2-1; 8 bases match TRBD2. Germline-derived CDR1 and CDR2 are SGHTA and FQGTGA. Germline trimming cut 5 bases from V and 4 bases from J; bases unmatched to any gene: 10. The CDR3 runs to 16 residues.

The chain combines TRBV7-2 with TRBJ2-5; D is uncertain. The CDR3 has 12 amino acids. The germline V gene encodes CDR1 SGHTA and CDR2 FQGNSA. V dropped 1 base and J dropped 5 bases, with 5 bases sitting between them. CDR3 loop: CASSLDYETQYF. In nucleotides, the CDR3 is TGTGCCAGCAGCTTAGATTACGAGACCCAGTACTTC.

This rearrangement joins TRBV29-1 to TRBJ2-1; no reliable D call. Trimming took off 7 bases at V and 0 bases at J, with 22 bases between the two ends. CDR3 length: 17 amino acids. CDR1 is SQVTM, CDR2 ANQGSEA, per germline. The CDR3 DNA reads as TGCAGCGGGGAATCAGCGAACCCCCGACTCTCCTACAATGAGCAGTTCTTC. This gives the protein CSGESANPRLSYNEQFF.

The rearrangement joins TRBV29-1 to TRBJ2-7; the D gene is possibly TRBD2 (6 bases). Germline V CDR1 and CDR2: SQVTM, ANQGSEA. This CDR3 has 14 amino acids. Trimming removed 7 bases at V and 7 bases at J, with 23 bases between. As DNA, the CDR3 is TGCAGCGCTGGCCCGGGACTGGCCTTTGGGGAGCAGTACTTC. Protein: CSAGPGLAFGEQYF.